A selection of T cell receptor beta chains follows, all from one sample in a study of PD-L1 blockade in urothelial cancer. Data came from immunoSEQ multiplex PCR; TCRdb stores just in-frame clones and leaves some out. Of 58,000 or so clones detected, 70% to 90% appear once; the ten largest clones hold less than 3.5%. This material consisted of PBMCs, taken around atezolizumab (anti-PD-L1) treatment. The receptor set was obtained from a man aged 50 or older with urothelial cancer. The CDR3 runs from the conserved cysteine through the conserved F or W.

j_call v_call cdr3_aa
TRBJ2-5 TRBV15 CATSEGAGGETQYF
TRBJ2-1 TRBV28 CASSLEGPLAGGPGEQFF
TRBJ2-7 TRBV7-8 CASSLASGSYEQYF
TRBJ1-5 TRBV15 CATSREEGPQHF
TRBJ1-2 TRBV28 CASSFGQGLGYTF
TRBJ1-4 TRBV27 CASGTGPTSNEKLFF
TRBJ1-4 TRBV5-1 CASSLTGTGVFEKLFF
TRBJ2-1 TRBV4-1 CASSRQGTTDEQFF
TRBJ1-6 TRBV28 CASSRSGVSPLHF
TRBJ1-1 TRBV4-2 CASSQLTGGLTEAFF
TRBJ2-1 TRBV30 CAFGAGSSYNEQFF
TRBJ2-3 TRBV13 CASSLARRARADTQYF
TRBJ2-7 TRBV11-2 CASTFGGSGYEQYF
TRBJ2-1 TRBV19 CASSKREISEQFF
TRBJ2-1 TRBV18 CASSMTSVNNEQFF
TRBJ1-6 TRBV19 CASSITDRGRPNSPLHF
TRBJ2-2 TRBV5-4 CASSPRMDGAGGPGELFF
TRBJ1-2 TRBV5-4 CASSDRQGESYGYTF
TRBJ2-7 TRBV7-2 CASSLETARPYEQYF
TRBJ2-7 TRBV5-5 CASSAPDRGGYEQYF
TRBJ2-2 TRBV30 CAWSYGGRPTGELFF
TRBJ2-1 TRBV6-5 CASSLTSGSNEQFF
TRBJ2-3 TRBV5-1 CASSLARDWSTDTQYF
TRBJ2-2 TRBV9 CASSLTPSASGTGELFF
TRBJ2-7 TRBV1 CTSSRGTSVEQYF
TRBJ1-1 TRBV6-1 CASREKRQNTEAFF
TRBJ2-3 TRBV28 CASRPRPPGPDTQYF
TRBJ2-6 TRBV6-5 CASSYAYSGANVLTF
TRBJ1-1 TRBV28 CASSYRGWGVNTEAFF
TRBJ2-7 TRBV5-4 CASREDRFSREQYF
TRBJ1-1 TRBV5-1 CASSLGGAANTEAFF